The rows below give T cell receptor beta chains drawn from one sample of a study of metastatic and nonmetastatic thyroid tumors. With MiXCR, TCRdb called clones anew from the PCR reads. The repertoire holds approximately 30,000 clones, with roughly 15% as singletons. What was sequenced was blood. The receptors derive from a male donor with papillary thyroid cancer or a benign thyroid nodule (not recorded which). Some clones in this sample may be carry-over from other donors' samples. Each CDR3 is given with its conserved first and last residue. D genes are given only for firm matches. Clone size is not always given. Where it is, it says once, few, many or a class for expanded clones.

CDR3nt: TGCAGTGCTAGAGAGGGGACGGCCTATAATGAAAAACTGTTTTTT; CDR3aa: CSAREGTAYNEKLFF; j_gene: TRBJ1-4; v_gene: TRBV20-1; abundance: many; d_gene: .
CDR3nt: TGCGCCAGCAGCCAAGGGAATAGGCGAGATGAGCAGTTCTTC; CDR3aa: CASSQGNRRDEQFF; j_gene: TRBJ2-1; v_gene: TRBV4-1; abundance: many; d_gene: .
CDR3nt: TGTGCCAGCAGTGAAGTAGGGGACACAGATACGCAGTATTTT; CDR3aa: CASSEVGDTDTQYF; j_gene: TRBJ2-3; v_gene: TRBV6-4; abundance: many; d_gene: .
CDR3nt: TGTGCCAGCACCAGGAGGGGGGGACTAGTAGAGCAGTACTTC; CDR3aa: CASTRRGGLVEQYF; j_gene: TRBJ2-7; v_gene: TRBV6-1; abundance: .; d_gene: TRBD2
CDR3nt: TGTGCCAGCAGTGGGGGAAATCAGCCCCAGCATTTT; CDR3aa: CASSGGNQPQHF; j_gene: TRBJ1-5; v_gene: TRBV28; abundance: many; d_gene: .
CDR3nt: TGCGCCAGCAGCTTGGTTCAGGGTTTGGGCACAGATACGCAGTATTTT; CDR3aa: CASSLVQGLGTDTQYF; j_gene: TRBJ2-3; v_gene: TRBV5-1; abundance: many; d_gene: .
CDR3nt: TGCAGTGATAGAGGCCCAGGCACACCTTGGGTCGCTTTCTTT; CDR3aa: CSDRGPGTPWVAFF; j_gene: TRBJ1-1; v_gene: TRBV20-1; abundance: .; d_gene: .
CDR3nt: TGCGCCAGCAGGGCGGGGGGAACTGAAGCTTTCTTT; CDR3aa: CASRAGGTEAFF; j_gene: TRBJ1-1; v_gene: TRBV5-1; abundance: .; d_gene: .
CDR3nt: TGTGCCAGCAGCTCGGGACAGGGGGCTCCTAGCACAGATACGCAGTATTTT; CDR3aa: CASSSGQGAPSTDTQYF; j_gene: TRBJ2-3; v_gene: TRBV7-3; abundance: many; d_gene: TRBD1
CDR3nt: TGCGCCAGCAGCCCTCAGCGGCTAACAGCGGCAGATACGCAGTATTTT; CDR3aa: CASSPQRLTAADTQYF; j_gene: TRBJ2-3; v_gene: TRBV4-1; abundance: many; d_gene: .
CDR3nt: TGTGCCAGCAGCCAAGTGGCGGGAGGGCCCCACGAGCAGTACTTC; CDR3aa: CASSQVAGGPHEQYF; j_gene: TRBJ2-7; v_gene: TRBV4-2; abundance: .; d_gene: TRBD2
CDR3nt: TGTGCCACCGGGACAGGGGGCGCAGACTATGGCTACACCTTC; CDR3aa: CATGTGGADYGYTF; j_gene: TRBJ1-2; v_gene: TRBV30; abundance: .; d_gene: TRBD1
CDR3nt: TGCAGTGTTAGGGCCGTAATGGGCACAGATATGCAGTATTTT; CDR3aa: CSVRAVMGTDMQYF; j_gene: TRBJ2-3; v_gene: TRBV20-1; abundance: .; d_gene: .
CDR3nt: TGTGCCAGCAGTTTTGGCGGGACAGGGGGGTCACCCCTCCACTTT; CDR3aa: CASSFGGTGGSPLHF; j_gene: TRBJ1-6; v_gene: TRBV12-3/TRBV12-4; abundance: many; d_gene: TRBD1
CDR3nt: TGTGCCAGCAGCCCGGGACTTTACGAGCAGTACTTC; CDR3aa: CASSPGLYEQYF; j_gene: TRBJ2-7; v_gene: TRBV3-1; abundance: many; d_gene: .
CDR3nt: TGTGCCAGCAGCCAAGATAGCGGGGGGGCCGGGGAGCTGTTTTTT; CDR3aa: CASSQDSGGAGELFF; j_gene: TRBJ2-2; v_gene: TRBV4-2; abundance: many; d_gene: TRBD2
CDR3nt: TGTGCCAGCAGTCCCGTAGGGTTTTCTGAGCAGTTCTTC; CDR3aa: CASSPVGFSEQFF; j_gene: TRBJ2-1; v_gene: TRBV6-1; abundance: many; d_gene: .
CDR3nt: TGTGCCTCCCTCGGGGGTGGGGGTAATGAGCAGTTCTTC; CDR3aa: CASLGGGGNEQFF; j_gene: TRBJ2-1; v_gene: TRBV27; abundance: many; d_gene: .
CDR3nt: TGCGCCAGCAGCTTGGCCGAGGTTAACACTGAAGCTTTCTTT; CDR3aa: CASSLAEVNTEAFF; j_gene: TRBJ1-1; v_gene: TRBV5-1; abundance: .; d_gene: .
CDR3nt: TGTGCCAGCACCCGGGACGAGCTGGTGGGGGGGAACATTCAGTACTTC; CDR3aa: CASTRDELVGGNIQYF; j_gene: TRBJ2-4; v_gene: TRBV5-6; abundance: many; d_gene: TRBD2
CDR3nt: TGCAGTGCTAGAGAAGGGACAGGGAGCTCCTACAATGAGCAGTTCTTC; CDR3aa: CSAREGTGSSYNEQFF; j_gene: TRBJ2-1; v_gene: TRBV20-1; abundance: .; d_gene: TRBD1
CDR3nt: TGTGCCAGCCGCGGGGGGGTCTACACCGGGGAGCTGTTTTTT; CDR3aa: CASRGGVYTGELFF; j_gene: TRBJ2-2; v_gene: TRBV2; abundance: many; d_gene: TRBD2
CDR3nt: TGTGCCAGCAGCGTAGCCACAACCGGGGAGCTGTTTTTT; CDR3aa: CASSVATTGELFF; j_gene: TRBJ2-2; v_gene: TRBV9; abundance: once; d_gene: .
CDR3nt: TGTGCCAGTAAACTCGATCACACAGGGGCGGAAGTTTTCTTT; CDR3aa: CASKLDHTGAEVFF; j_gene: TRBJ1-1; v_gene: TRBV2; abundance: .; d_gene: TRBD1
CDR3nt: TGTGCCAGCAGCACACCGCCCAATGAGCAGTTCTTC; CDR3aa: CASSTPPNEQFF; j_gene: TRBJ2-1; v_gene: TRBV9; abundance: many; d_gene: .
CDR3nt: TGTGCCAGCAGCTTGGTAGCCGACTTGCGAGGCTACACCTTC; CDR3aa: CASSLVADLRGYTF; j_gene: TRBJ1-2; v_gene: TRBV5-6; abundance: .; d_gene: .
CDR3nt: TGCAGCGTTAAACCCCCGTCGGACACTGAAGCTTTCTTT; CDR3aa: CSVKPPSDTEAFF; j_gene: TRBJ1-1; v_gene: TRBV29-1; abundance: many; d_gene: .
CDR3nt: TGTGCCAGCAGCCTGGGGACAGGTTACAATCAGCCCCAGCATTTT; CDR3aa: CASSLGTGYNQPQHF; j_gene: TRBJ1-5; v_gene: TRBV7-6; abundance: many; d_gene: TRBD1
CDR3nt: TGCAGCGCTGTCAGCCTAGGGAACTATGGCTACACCTTC; CDR3aa: CSAVSLGNYGYTF; j_gene: TRBJ1-2; v_gene: TRBV29-1; abundance: many; d_gene: .
CDR3nt: TGTGCCAGCAGTGATCCCACACAATACAATGAGCAGTTCTTC; CDR3aa: CASSDPTQYNEQFF; j_gene: TRBJ2-1; v_gene: TRBV6-2/TRBV6-3; abundance: few; d_gene: .
CDR3nt: TGTGCCAGCAGCCCCACAGGCACAGATACGCAGTATTTT; CDR3aa: CASSPTGTDTQYF; j_gene: TRBJ2-3; v_gene: TRBV7-3; abundance: many; d_gene: .
CDR3nt: TGTGCCAGCAGTCTCGACGGGACAAGGGGATACGAGCAGTACTTC; CDR3aa: CASSLDGTRGYEQYF; j_gene: TRBJ2-7; v_gene: TRBV6-1; abundance: medium-sized; d_gene: .
CDR3nt: TGCAGTGCTAGGACGGACGGTAATGAAAAACTGTTTTTT; CDR3aa: CSARTDGNEKLFF; j_gene: TRBJ1-4; v_gene: TRBV20-1; abundance: many; d_gene: .
CDR3nt: TGTGCCAGCAGCCCCCGGACTAGCGGGGATCGTGAGCAGTTCTTC; CDR3aa: CASSPRTSGDREQFF; j_gene: TRBJ2-1; v_gene: TRBV7-3; abundance: many; d_gene: TRBD2
CDR3nt: TGCGCCAGCAGCTTGACAGGGGACACTGAAGCTTTCTTT; CDR3aa: CASSLTGDTEAFF; j_gene: TRBJ1-1; v_gene: TRBV5-1; abundance: many; d_gene: TRBD1
CDR3nt: TGTGCCAGCAGCGCAGGGGGGGGGACCCAGTACTTC; CDR3aa: CASSAGGGTQYF; j_gene: TRBJ2-5; v_gene: TRBV9; abundance: many; d_gene: .
CDR3nt: TGCAGTGCTTCCGGGACGGCCATCTCTGGAAACACCATATATTTT; CDR3aa: CSASGTAISGNTIYF; j_gene: TRBJ1-3; v_gene: TRBV20-1; abundance: many; d_gene: .
CDR3nt: TGTGCCAGCAGCTGGGGAGGGACAGGAGGAAATAGCAATCAGCCCCAGCATTTT; CDR3aa: CASSWGGTGGNSNQPQHF; j_gene: TRBJ1-5; v_gene: TRBV5-6; abundance: .; d_gene: TRBD1
CDR3nt: TGTGCCAGCAGCACGCAGGGGTACGTTGGGACCCAGTACTTC; CDR3aa: CASSTQGYVGTQYF; j_gene: TRBJ2-5; v_gene: TRBV14; abundance: many; d_gene: .
CDR3nt: TGCGCCAGCAGCTCGACAGGGGTCACTAATGAAAAACTGTTTTTT; CDR3aa: CASSSTGVTNEKLFF; j_gene: TRBJ1-4; v_gene: TRBV5-1; abundance: many; d_gene: TRBD1
CDR3nt: TGTGCCAGCAGTGAATGGGGACAGTGGATGACAAATCAGCCCCAGCATTTT; CDR3aa: CASSEWGQWMTNQPQHF; j_gene: TRBJ1-5; v_gene: TRBV2; abundance: many; d_gene: TRBD1
CDR3nt: TGTGCCAGTAGTATCGCCCGTTTAGCGGATTACAATGAGCAGTTCTTC; CDR3aa: CASSIARLADYNEQFF; j_gene: TRBJ2-1; v_gene: TRBV19; abundance: many; d_gene: .
CDR3nt: TGTGCCAGCAGTCCAGGGGGGGCTAGGAGCTCCTACGAGCAGTACTTC; CDR3aa: CASSPGGARSSYEQYF; j_gene: TRBJ2-7; v_gene: TRBV12-3/TRBV12-4; abundance: medium-sized; d_gene: .
CDR3nt: TGTGCCAGCAGTGATCTGGGTAGCGGGGGCTACACCTTC; CDR3aa: CASSDLGSGGYTF; j_gene: TRBJ1-2; v_gene: TRBV2; abundance: many; d_gene: .
CDR3nt: TGTGCCAGCAGCCCCTATAGCGGGAGCTCCTACAATGAGCAGTTCTTC; CDR3aa: CASSPYSGSSYNEQFF; j_gene: TRBJ2-1; v_gene: TRBV5-4; abundance: many; d_gene: TRBD2
CDR3nt: TGTGCCACGGCCGGGACTAGGGACTACGAGCAGTACTTC; CDR3aa: CATAGTRDYEQYF; j_gene: TRBJ2-7; v_gene: TRBV24-1; abundance: medium-sized; d_gene: TRBD2
CDR3nt: .; CDR3aa: CASSILGNEQFF; j_gene: TRBJ2-1; v_gene: TRBV12-3/TRBV12-4; abundance: many; d_gene: .
CDR3nt: TGTGCCAGCAGCTTGGAGGCGGGCCTCTCTGGAAACACCATATATTTT; CDR3aa: CASSLEAGLSGNTIYF; j_gene: TRBJ1-3; v_gene: TRBV5-8; abundance: many; d_gene: .
CDR3nt: TGTGCCAGCAGTTTATTAAGAGGGGCCGCCTATAATTCACCCCTCCACTTT; CDR3aa: CASSLLRGAAYNSPLHF; j_gene: TRBJ1-6; v_gene: TRBV27; abundance: many; d_gene: .
CDR3nt: TGCGCCAGCAGTCAAGCTGCGGAGACAGATACGCAGTATTTT; CDR3aa: CASSQAAETDTQYF; j_gene: TRBJ2-3; v_gene: TRBV4-1; abundance: many; d_gene: .